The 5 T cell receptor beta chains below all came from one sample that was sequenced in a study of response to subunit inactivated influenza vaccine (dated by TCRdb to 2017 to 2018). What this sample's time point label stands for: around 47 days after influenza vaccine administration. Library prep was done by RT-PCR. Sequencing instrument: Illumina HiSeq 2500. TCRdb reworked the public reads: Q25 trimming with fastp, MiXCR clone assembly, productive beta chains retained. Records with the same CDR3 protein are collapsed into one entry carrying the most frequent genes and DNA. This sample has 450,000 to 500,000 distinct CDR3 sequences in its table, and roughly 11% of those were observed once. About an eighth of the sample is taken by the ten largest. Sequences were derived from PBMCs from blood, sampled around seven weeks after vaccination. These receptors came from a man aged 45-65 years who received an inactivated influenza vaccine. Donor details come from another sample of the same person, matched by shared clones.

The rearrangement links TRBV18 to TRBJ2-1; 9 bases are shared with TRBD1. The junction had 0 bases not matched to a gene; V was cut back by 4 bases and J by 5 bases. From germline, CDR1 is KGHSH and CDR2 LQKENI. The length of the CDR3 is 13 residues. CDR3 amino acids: CASSRTGDNEQFF. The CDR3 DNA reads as TGTGCCAGCTCACGGACAGGGGACAATGAGCAGTTCTTC.

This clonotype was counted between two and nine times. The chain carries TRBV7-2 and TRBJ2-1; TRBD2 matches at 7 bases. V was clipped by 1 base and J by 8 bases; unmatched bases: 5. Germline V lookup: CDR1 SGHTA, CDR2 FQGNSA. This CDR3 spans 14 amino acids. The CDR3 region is CASSLVPSGYEQFF. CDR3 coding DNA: TGTGCCAGCAGCTTAGTGCCTAGCGGCTATGAGCAGTTCTTC.

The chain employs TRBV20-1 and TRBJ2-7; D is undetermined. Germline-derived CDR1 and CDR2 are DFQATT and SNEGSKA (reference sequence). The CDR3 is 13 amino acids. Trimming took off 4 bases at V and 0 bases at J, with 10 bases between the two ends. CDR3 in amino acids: CSATPLISYEQYF. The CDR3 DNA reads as TGCAGTGCTACCCCTTTGATCTCCTACGAGCAGTACTTC.

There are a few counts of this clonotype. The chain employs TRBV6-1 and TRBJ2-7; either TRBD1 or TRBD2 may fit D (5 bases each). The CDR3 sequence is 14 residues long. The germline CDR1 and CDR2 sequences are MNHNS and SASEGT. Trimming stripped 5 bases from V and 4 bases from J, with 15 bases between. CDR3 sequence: CASSIRDGQYEQYF. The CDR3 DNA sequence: TGTGCCAGCAGTATCCGGGACGGTCAATACGAGCAGTACTTC.

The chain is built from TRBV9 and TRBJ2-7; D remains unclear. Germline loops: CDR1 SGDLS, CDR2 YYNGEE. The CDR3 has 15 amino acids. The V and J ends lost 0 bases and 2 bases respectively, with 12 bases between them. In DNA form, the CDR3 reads TGTGCCAGCAGCGTAGGGATGGGCGGCGCCTACGAGCAGTACTTC. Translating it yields CASSVGMGGAYEQYF.